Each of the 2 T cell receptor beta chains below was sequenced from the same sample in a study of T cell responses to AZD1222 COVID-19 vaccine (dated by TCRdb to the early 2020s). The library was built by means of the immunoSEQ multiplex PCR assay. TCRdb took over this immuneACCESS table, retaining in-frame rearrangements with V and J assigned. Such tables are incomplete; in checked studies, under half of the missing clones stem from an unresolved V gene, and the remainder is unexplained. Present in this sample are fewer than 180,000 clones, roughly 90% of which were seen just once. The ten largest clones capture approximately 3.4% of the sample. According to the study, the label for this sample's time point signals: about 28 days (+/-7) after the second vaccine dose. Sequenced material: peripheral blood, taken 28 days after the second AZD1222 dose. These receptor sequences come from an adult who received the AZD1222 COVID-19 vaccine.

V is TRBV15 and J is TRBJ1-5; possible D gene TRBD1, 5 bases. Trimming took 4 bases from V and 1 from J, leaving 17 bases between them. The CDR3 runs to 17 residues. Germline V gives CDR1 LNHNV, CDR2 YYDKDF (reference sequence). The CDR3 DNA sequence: TGTGCCACCAGCACACCCACGGGGGTATCGAGCAATCAGCCCCAGCATTTT. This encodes CATSTPTGVSSNQPQHF.

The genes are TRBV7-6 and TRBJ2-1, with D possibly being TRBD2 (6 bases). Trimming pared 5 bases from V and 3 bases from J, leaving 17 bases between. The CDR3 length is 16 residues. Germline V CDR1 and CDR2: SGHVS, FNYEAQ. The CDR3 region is CASSGLQAEGYNEQFF. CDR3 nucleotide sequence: TGTGCCAGCAGCGGCCTCCAGGCGGAGGGCTACAATGAGCAGTTCTTC.